These 27 T cell receptor beta chains were all obtained from the same sample, sequenced in a study of OX40 agonist ivuxolimab in advanced cancers. Profiled with immunoSEQ multiplex PCR; TCRdb holds only in-frame clones, not every one. The sample has about 43,000 clones, approximately 91% seen once. Sample: CD4+ or CD8+ T cells sorted from blood, taken in a trial of the OX40 agonist ivuxolimab. The receptor set was obtained from an adult with an advanced solid tumor such as melanoma, head and neck, liver or kidney cancer.

The J gene is TRBJ1-3, the V gene TRBV11-2; D not certain. Germline CDR1 is SGHAT and CDR2 is FQNNGV. The CDR3 consists of 12 residues. V lost 6 bases, J lost 0 bases, and 3 bases lay in between. The DNA for the CDR3 is TGTGCCAGCAGACGCTCTGGAAACACCATATATTTT. This encodes CASRRSGNTIYF. Filled out from reference TRBV11-2 and TRBJ1-3, the complete variable domain reads EAGVAQSPRYKIIEKRQSVAFWCNPISGHATLYWYQQILGQGPKLLIQFQNNGVVDDSQLPKDRFSAERLKGVDSTLKIQPAKLEDSAVYLCASRRSGNTIYFGEGSWLTVV.

This clone occurred once. The rearrangement uses TRBV9 and TRBJ2-1; D is perhaps TRBD1 or TRBD2 (5 bases each). The CDR3 contains 16 residues. Germline V gene sequence: CDR1 SGDLS, CDR2 YYNGEE. V lost 2 bases and J lost 0, with 12 bases in between. The CDR3 DNA reads TGTGCCAGCAGCGTGCTCGAGGGGAGCTCCTACAATGAGCAGTTCTTC. As protein: CASSVLEGSSYNEQFF. Full variable domain (outside the CDR3, taken from reference TRBV9 and TRBJ2-1): DSGVTQTPKHLITATGQRVTLRCSPRSGDLSVYWYQQSLDQGLQFLIQYYNGEERAKGNILERFSAQQFPDLHSELNLSSLELGDSALYFCASSVLEGSSYNEQFFGPGTRLTVL.

The chain combines TRBV13 with TRBJ1-2; a possible D gene is TRBD1 (6 bases). There are 14 residues in the CDR3. Germline CDR1 PRHDT, CDR2 FYEKMQ (reference sequence). V was clipped by 5 bases and J by 0 bases, with 10 bases between them. CDR3 in amino acids: CASSLRQANYGYTF. DNA of the CDR3: TGTGCCAGCAGCCTCCGACAGGCTAACTATGGCTACACCTTC.

This chain joins TRBV30 and TRBJ2-7, with D possibly being TRBD2 (5 bases). The CDR3 sequence is 14 residues long. V lost 0 bases and J lost 4, with 13 bases in between. Germline CDR1 and CDR2: GTSNPN and SVGIG (reference sequence). This chain's CDR3 is CAWSVTSGGYEQYF. As DNA, the CDR3 is TGTGCCTGGAGTGTAACGTCTGGCGGGTACGAGCAGTACTTC.

The rearrangement links TRBV5-1 to TRBJ1-5; 9 positions agree with TRBD1. The junction had 5 bases not matched to a gene; V was cut back by 4 bases and J by 6 bases. Germline V gene lookup returns CDR1 SGHRS and CDR2 YFSETQ. The CDR3 is made up of 14 amino acids. CDR3 region: CASSQGQGGQPQHF. As DNA, the CDR3 is TGCGCCAGCAGCCAGGGACAGGGAGGTCAGCCCCAGCATTTT.

The rearrangement joins TRBV5-1 to TRBJ2-2, with 9 nucleotides matching TRBD2. The CDR3 is made up of 15 amino acids. The germline V gene encodes CDR1 SGHRS and CDR2 YFSETQ. V shed 3 bases and J 6 bases; nucleotides not matched to a gene: 6. The CDR3 protein is CASSYQAGGAGELFF. CDR3 DNA: TGCGCCAGCAGCTATCAAGCGGGAGGCGCCGGGGAGCTGTTTTTT.

The chain joins TRBV4-1 to TRBJ2-3; 9 positions agree with TRBD2. The germline V gene has CDR1 MGHRA and CDR2 YSYEKL. The CDR3 length is 17 residues. J gave up 3 bases and V 0 bases, and 7 bases lay outside the gene matches. The DNA of the CDR3 is TGCGCCAGCAGCCAAGAGGGGATTAGCGGGAGAACAGATACGCAGTATTTT. Encoded protein: CASSQEGISGRTDTQYF.

This chain uses TRBV19 with TRBJ1-3, with unresolved D. This CDR3 spans 14 amino acids. CDR1 and CDR2 from the germline V gene are LNHDA and SQIVND (reference sequence). Trimming left V 7 bases short and J 4 bases short, with 14 bases between. CDR3 sequence: CASNPGPIGNTIYF. In nucleotides, the CDR3 is TGTGCCAGTAATCCGGGTCCTATCGGAAACACCATATATTTT.

V gene TRBV27 combines with J gene TRBJ2-6, with D tentatively TRBD1 or TRBD2 (5 bases each). In germline, CDR1 is MNHEY, CDR2 SMNVEV (reference sequence). V lost 1 base, J lost 0 bases, and 13 bases lay in between. The CDR3 spans 18 residues. CDR3 sequence (DNA): TGTGCCAGCAGTTTATACAGCGGACAAATCTCTGGGGCCAACGTCCTGACTTTC. Its protein product is CASSLYSGQISGANVLTF.

The chain carries TRBV27 and TRBJ2-1; 8 bases fit TRBD2. Trimming took 6 bases from V and 5 from J; bases not matched to a gene: 9. This CDR3 comprises 15 residues. The germline V gene has CDR1 MNHEY and CDR2 SMNVEV (reference sequence). CDR3 bases: TGTGCCAGCAGGGGGGCGGGGGGCCTCGACAATGAGCAGTTCTTC. It codes for CASRGAGGLDNEQFF.

The chain has TRBV28 and TRBJ2-5, with 7 bases fitting TRBD1. The germline gives CDR1 MDHEN, CDR2 SYDVKM. This CDR3 comprises 14 residues. With 4 bases clipped from V and 2 bases from J, the junction kept 4 bases outside the gene matches. The CDR3 reads CASSSARGQETQYF. DNA of the CDR3: TGTGCCAGCAGTTCTGCCAGGGGGCAAGAGACCCAGTACTTC.

V is TRBV28 and J is TRBJ2-1, with TRBD1 identical over 8 bases. Germline lookup yields CDR1 MDHEN and CDR2 SYDVKM. V lost 5 bases and J lost 7; bases outside the gene matches: 10. This CDR3 comprises 15 residues. CDR3 bases: TGTGCCAGCAGTCTCACATTGGGGGACAGGAATGAGCAGTTCTTC. Protein sequence: CASSLTLGDRNEQFF.

CDR3 sequence (DNA): TGTGCCAGCAGCTTAGTAGTGGCTCTCTTCTCTGGAAACACCATATATTTT. Its protein is CASSLVVALFSGNTIYF. The rearrangement uses TRBV7-9 and TRBJ1-3; D is undetermined. Germline V gene sequence: CDR1 SEHNR, CDR2 FQNEAQ (reference sequence). CDR3 length: 17 residues. The ends were cut back, 1 base at V and 0 bases at J, with 13 bases in the middle.

This clone was counted only a few times. This chain links TRBV5-1 with TRBJ2-1, with TRBD2 identical over 7 bases. This CDR3 is 15 amino acids long. Germline CDR1 SGHRS, CDR2 YFSETQ. The junction had 4 bases not matched to a gene; V was cut back by 3 bases and J by 1 base. This CDR3 reads CASSSGGDSYNEQFF. The DNA for the CDR3 is TGCGCCAGCAGCTCGGGGGGAGATTCCTACAATGAGCAGTTCTTC.

This clone was counted a few times. The chain uses TRBV6-1 and TRBJ2-5, with D possibly matching TRBD1 (6 bases). Trimming removed 0 bases at V and 2 bases at J, with 10 bases between. The CDR3 length is 15 residues. CDR1 and CDR2 from the germline V gene are MNHNS and SASEGT. The CDR3 DNA reads as TGTGCCAGCAGTGAAGCGGGGACAAGTCAAGAGACCCAGTACTTC. Translation: CASSEAGTSQETQYF.

The chain is built from TRBV5-4 and TRBJ2-5; D is ambiguous. V gave up 1 base and J gave up 5 bases, with 9 bases separating them. The CDR3 is 13 amino acids. The germline CDR1 and CDR2 sequences are SGHNT and YYREEE (reference sequence). The CDR3 region is CASSLRGRETQYF. CDR3 in DNA: TGTGCCAGCAGCTTGCGCGGTCGCGAGACCCAGTACTTC. Variable domain in full (rest from reference TRBV5-4 and TRBJ2-5): ETGVTQSPTHLIKTRGQQVTLRCSSQSGHNTVSWYQQALGQGPQFIFQYYREEENGRGNFPPRFSGLQFPNYSSELNVNALELDDSALYLCASSLRGRETQYFGPGTRLLVL.

The V and J genes are TRBV6-5 and TRBJ2-3, with D unclear. The CDR3 spans 15 residues. The V and J ends lost 2 bases and 2 bases respectively, with 11 bases between them. The germline gives CDR1 MNHEY, CDR2 SVGAGI. The CDR3 DNA reads as TGTGCCAGCAGTTACGGGAAAGGATCCACAGATACGCAGTATTTT. Protein: CASSYGKGSTDTQYF.

The rearrangement uses TRBV7-6 and TRBJ2-2; TRBD1 matches at 11 bases. The germline V gene has CDR1 SGHVS and CDR2 FNYEAQ. Trimming took 5 bases from V and 7 from J; bases not matched to a gene: 9. CDR3 length: 16 amino acids. The DNA for the CDR3 is TGTGCCAGCAGCCCCGGGACAGGGGGACAGAACGGGGAGCTGTTTTTT. It is translated as CASSPGTGGQNGELFF. The full variable domain, completed using reference TRBV7-6 and TRBJ2-2, is GAGVSQSPRYKVTKRGQDVALRCDPISGHVSLYWYRQALGQGPEFLTYFNYEAQQDKSGLPNDRFSAERPEGSISTLTIQRTEQRDSAMYRCASSPGTGGQNGELFFGEGSRLTVL.

A single count supports this clone. This rearrangement joins TRBV5-6 to TRBJ1-2, with D unresolved. The V gene lost 1 base and the J gene lost 4 bases, with 11 bases spanning the gap. Germline CDR1 SGHDT, CDR2 YYEEEE. The CDR3 consists of 14 residues. This CDR3 is CASSLPGLAYGYTF. CDR3 nucleotide sequence: TGTGCCAGCAGCTTGCCCGGACTGGCCTATGGCTACACCTTC.

The chain joins TRBV5-8 to TRBJ2-7, with D tentatively TRBD1 (6 bases). V was pared by 9 bases and J by 0 bases, with 10 bases between. This CDR3 has 12 residues. CDR1 and CDR2 from the germline V gene are SGHTS and YDEGEE. Here the CDR3 DNA reads TGTGCCACCCGGGACATCTCCTACGAGCAGTACTTC. This translates into CATRDISYEQYF.

The chain has TRBV10-3 and TRBJ2-5, with a tentative D call TRBD2 (5 bases). The V and J ends lost 2 bases and 4 bases respectively, with 8 bases between them. This CDR3 has 13 residues. Per the germline V gene, CDR1 is ENHRY and CDR2 is SYGVKD. The DNA of the CDR3 is TGTGCCATCAGTGAGGAGGGCCTAGAGACCCAGTACTTC. As protein: CAISEEGLETQYF.

The chain joins TRBV7-6 to TRBJ2-3, with 7 positions matching TRBD1. This CDR3 contains 16 residues. Germline V gene lookup returns CDR1 SGHVS and CDR2 FNYEAQ. J gave up 2 bases and V 0 bases, and 5 bases lay outside the gene matches. CDR3 residues: CASSLAPTGYTDTQYF. DNA of the CDR3: TGTGCCAGCAGCTTAGCACCGACAGGGTACACAGATACGCAGTATTTT.

The chain is built from TRBV7-9 and TRBJ1-4; D gene unclear. The CDR3 covers 12 residues. Germline lookup yields CDR1 SEHNR and CDR2 FQNEAQ (reference sequence). V was clipped by 0 bases and J by 9 bases, with 5 bases between them. The CDR3 nucleotides read TGTGCCAGCAGCTTAGCGGTCAAAAAACTGTTTTTT. It yields the protein CASSLAVKKLFF.

CDR3 nucleotides: TGCGCCAGCCAGACGATAAGGGACAGCTACAATGAGCAGTTCTTC. The encoded protein is CASQTIRDSYNEQFF. The chain carries TRBV5-1 and TRBJ2-1; 7 bases fit TRBD1. Germline V gene data show CDR1 as SGHRS and CDR2 as YFSETQ. This CDR3 is built from 15 residues. With 7 bases clipped from V and 3 bases from J, the junction kept 10 bases outside the gene matches.

V is TRBV5-3 and J is TRBJ2-7, with TRBD2 identical over 8 bases. TRBV5-3 counts as an open reading frame of uncertain function. With V trimmed by 1 base and J by 2 bases, 5 bases remained unmatched. The CDR3 has 15 residues. Written as DNA, the CDR3 is TGTGCCAGAAGCTTGCGACTAGCGACTACCTACGAGCAGTACTTC. Translating it yields CARSLRLATTYEQYF.

The chain is built from TRBV19 and TRBJ2-3, with D hard to call. Trimming left V 5 bases short and J 0 bases short, with 15 bases between. The germline CDR1 and CDR2 sequences are LNHDA and SQIVND (reference sequence). The CDR3 spans 16 residues. CDR3 nucleotides: TGTGCCAGTAGTTTTTGGGTGTCCGCTAGCACAGATACGCAGTATTTT. Translated: CASSFWVSASTDTQYF.

Only one count was recorded for this clone. The chain employs TRBV4-1 and TRBJ2-1, with TRBD2 identical over 7 bases. The CDR3 is 14 residues long. Germline CDR1 MGHRA, CDR2 YSYEKL. V dropped 7 bases and J dropped 6; count of bases not matched to a gene: 9. The CDR3 sequence is CASTNGRPTNEQFF. The DNA for the CDR3 is TGCGCCAGCACAAACGGGAGGCCGACCAATGAGCAGTTCTTC.